This T cell receptor (beta chain) was sequenced during a study of identical twins. This clonotype was counted only a few times. Antigen: not known. This CDR3 region has 16 residues. The V gene's germline CDR1 is KGHDR and CDR2 SFDVKD. The germline V and J ends were trimmed by 2 bases and 0 bases, with 10 bases remaining between them. Findings and limits, study-wide: Conclusions relied on cross-sectional statistical analysis, not following the same donors.

TCRdb reprocessed the 5' RACE reads with MiXCR, giving one entry per CDR3 protein. The data contain 550,000 to 700,000 distinct CDR3 sequences, approximately 22% of them seen just once; the ten biggest clones take up approximately 4.3%. In addition, the sample was reused for a study of T cells expressing NK-cell markers. That study adds: The TCR beta repertoires were obtained from sorted CD3+CD56+NKG2C+, CD3+CD56+NKG2C- and CD3+CD56-NKG2C+ T cells. Out of eight donors sequenced, seven tested HCMV-seropositive and the remaining one seronegative. Where a few donors were concerned, these clonotypes also led the CD3+CD56-NKG2C+ fraction.

This TCR came from a woman younger than 35 in good health. The gene calls are TRBV24-1 and TRBJ2-1; tentatively, D is TRBD2 (5 bases). The specimen sequenced was PBMCs. The CDR3: CATSDSSISSYNEQFF. The CDR3 DNA reads TGTGCCACCAGTGATTCTAGCATAAGCTCCTACAATGAGCAGTTCTTC.